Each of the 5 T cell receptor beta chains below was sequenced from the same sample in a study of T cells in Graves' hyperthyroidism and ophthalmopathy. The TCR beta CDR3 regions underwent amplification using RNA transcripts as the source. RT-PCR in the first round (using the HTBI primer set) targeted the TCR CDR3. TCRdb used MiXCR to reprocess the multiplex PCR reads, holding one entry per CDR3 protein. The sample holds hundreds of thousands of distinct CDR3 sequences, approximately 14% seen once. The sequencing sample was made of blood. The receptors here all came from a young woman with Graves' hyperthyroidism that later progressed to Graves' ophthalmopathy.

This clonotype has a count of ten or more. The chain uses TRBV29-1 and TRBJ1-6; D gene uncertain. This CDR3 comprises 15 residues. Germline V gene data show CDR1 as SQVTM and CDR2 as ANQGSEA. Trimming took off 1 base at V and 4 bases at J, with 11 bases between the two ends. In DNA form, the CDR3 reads TGCAGCGTTGAAGGAGGTGGCCGATATAATTCACCCCTCCACTTT. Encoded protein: CSVEGGGRYNSPLHF.

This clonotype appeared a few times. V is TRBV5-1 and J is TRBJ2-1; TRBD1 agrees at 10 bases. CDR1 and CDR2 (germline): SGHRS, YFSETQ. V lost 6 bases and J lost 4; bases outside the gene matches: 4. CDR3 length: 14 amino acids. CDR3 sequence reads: CASIGTGAYNEQFF. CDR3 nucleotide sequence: TGCGCCAGCATCGGGACAGGGGCTTACAATGAGCAGTTCTTC.

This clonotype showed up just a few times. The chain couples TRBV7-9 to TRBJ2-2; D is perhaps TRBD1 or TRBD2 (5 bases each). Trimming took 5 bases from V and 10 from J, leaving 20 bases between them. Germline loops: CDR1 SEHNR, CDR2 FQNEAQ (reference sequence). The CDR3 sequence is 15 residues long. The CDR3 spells CASSPLLGVHAELFF. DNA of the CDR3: TGTGCCAGCAGCCCCCTTCTGGGGGTTCATGCGGAGCTGTTTTTT.

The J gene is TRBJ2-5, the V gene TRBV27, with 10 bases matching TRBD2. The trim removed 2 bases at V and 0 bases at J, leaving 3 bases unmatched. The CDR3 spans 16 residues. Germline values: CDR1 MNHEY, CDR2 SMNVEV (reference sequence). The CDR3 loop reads CASSLRTSGNQETQYF. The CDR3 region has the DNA TGTGCCAGCAGTTTACGGACTAGCGGAAACCAAGAGACCCAGTACTTC.

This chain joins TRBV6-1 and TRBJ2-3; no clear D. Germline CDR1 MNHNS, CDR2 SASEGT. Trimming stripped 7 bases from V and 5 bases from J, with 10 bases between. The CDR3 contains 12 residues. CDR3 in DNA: TGTGCCAGCATCCCGGAGCGAGATACGCAGTATTTT. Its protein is CASIPERDTQYF.